Presented here are 3 T cell receptor beta chains from one specimen sequenced in a study of cytomegalovirus exposure and HLA in healthy donors. Both 60 Vbeta primers and 13 Jbeta primers went into the PCR. TCRdb keeps only in-frame clones here, not all; method: immunoSEQ multiplex PCR. The table has some 120,000 clones, 70% seen once. Sequencing was performed on PBMCs. These TCRs come from a man aged 25 to 45 in good health and CMV-seropositive.

V usage is TRBV30 and J usage is TRBJ1-3; TRBD1 matches 9 bases. The J call may be in error: the DNA end matches TRBJ2-2 better. This CDR3 region has 14 residues. CDR1 GTSNPN and CDR2 SVGIG come from the germline V gene (reference sequence). The CDR3 sequence is CARSGTGSTGELFF. DNA for the CDR3: TGTGCCAGGTCCGGGACAGGGAGCACCGGGGAGCTGTTTTTT.

This clone has just one count. The chain couples TRBV29-1 to TRBJ2-3; 7 nucleotides match TRBD1. From germline, CDR1 is SQVTM and CDR2 ANQGSEA. The J segment lost 2 bases and the V segment lost 0 bases, leaving 5 bases of the junction unmatched. The CDR3 contains 15 residues. CDR3 sequence: CSVEETGLNTDTQYF. For the CDR3, the DNA is TGCAGCGTTGAAGAGACAGGGCTAAACACAGATACGCAGTATTTT.

The chain uses TRBV12-2 and TRBJ2-7; the DNA was not used to check the table's D call, TRBD2. TRBV12-2 is a pseudogene. The CDR3 is 16 amino acids. CDR3 sequence: CASRSTGTSDSYEQYV. The CDR3 nucleotides are TGTGCAAGTCGCTCAACCGGGACTAGCGACTCCTACGAGCAGTACGTC.